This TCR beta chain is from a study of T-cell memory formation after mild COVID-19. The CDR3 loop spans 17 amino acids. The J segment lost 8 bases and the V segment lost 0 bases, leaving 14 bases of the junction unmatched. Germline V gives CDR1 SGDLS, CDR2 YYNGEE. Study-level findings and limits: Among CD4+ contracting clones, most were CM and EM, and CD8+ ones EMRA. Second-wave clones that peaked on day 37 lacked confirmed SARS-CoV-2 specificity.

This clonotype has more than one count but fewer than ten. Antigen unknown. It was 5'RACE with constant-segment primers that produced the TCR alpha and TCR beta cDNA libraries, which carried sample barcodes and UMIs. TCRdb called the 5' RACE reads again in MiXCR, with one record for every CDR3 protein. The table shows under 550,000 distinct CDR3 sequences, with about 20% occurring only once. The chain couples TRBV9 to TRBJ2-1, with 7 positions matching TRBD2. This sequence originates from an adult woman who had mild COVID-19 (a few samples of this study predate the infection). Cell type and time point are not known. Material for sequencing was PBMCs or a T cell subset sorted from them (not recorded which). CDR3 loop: CASSVGPLRGVRHEQFF. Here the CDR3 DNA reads TGTGCCAGCAGCGTAGGCCCCCTTCGGGGGGTCAGGCATGAGCAGTTCTTC.